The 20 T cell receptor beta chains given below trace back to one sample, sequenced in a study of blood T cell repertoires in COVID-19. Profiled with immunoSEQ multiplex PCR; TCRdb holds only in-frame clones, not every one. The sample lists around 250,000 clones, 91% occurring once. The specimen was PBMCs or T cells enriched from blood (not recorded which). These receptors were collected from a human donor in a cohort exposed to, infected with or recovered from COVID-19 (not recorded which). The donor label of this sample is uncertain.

The CDR3 bases are TGTGCCAGCAGCGGTGGAGGGCTCTCTGGCTACACCTTC. It encodes CASSGGGLSGYTF. This chain links TRBV28 with TRBJ1-2; D gene unclear. This CDR3 has 13 amino acids. Germline-derived CDR1 and CDR2 are MDHEN and SYDVKM. The V end lost 6 bases, the J end lost 7 bases, and 15 bases lay between the germline ends.

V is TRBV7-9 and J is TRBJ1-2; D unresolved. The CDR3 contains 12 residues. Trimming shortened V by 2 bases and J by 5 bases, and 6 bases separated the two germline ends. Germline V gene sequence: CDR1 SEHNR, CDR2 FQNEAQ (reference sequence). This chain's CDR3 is CASSLNGYGYTF. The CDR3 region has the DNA TGTGCCAGCAGCTTAAACGGGTATGGCTACACCTTC.

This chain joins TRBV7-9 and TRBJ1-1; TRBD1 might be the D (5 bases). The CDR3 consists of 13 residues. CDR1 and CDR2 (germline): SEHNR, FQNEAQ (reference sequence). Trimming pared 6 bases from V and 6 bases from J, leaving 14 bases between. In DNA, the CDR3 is TGTGCCAGCAGTCCCGACAGTTTGTCTGAAGCTTTCTTT. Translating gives CASSPDSLSEAFF. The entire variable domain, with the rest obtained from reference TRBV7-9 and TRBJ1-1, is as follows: DTGVSQNPRHKITKRGQNVTFRCDPISEHNRLYWYRQTLGQGPEFLTYFQNEAQLEKSRLLSDRFSAERPKGSFSTLEIQRTEQGDSAMYLCASSPDSLSEAFFGQGTRLTVV.

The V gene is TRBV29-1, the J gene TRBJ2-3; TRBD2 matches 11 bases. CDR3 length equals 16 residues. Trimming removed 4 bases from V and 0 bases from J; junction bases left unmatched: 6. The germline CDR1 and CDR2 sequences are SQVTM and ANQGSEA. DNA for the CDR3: TGCAGCGTTGTCGGGACTAGCGGTTCTAGCACAGATACGCAGTATTTT. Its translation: CSVVGTSGSSTDTQYF.

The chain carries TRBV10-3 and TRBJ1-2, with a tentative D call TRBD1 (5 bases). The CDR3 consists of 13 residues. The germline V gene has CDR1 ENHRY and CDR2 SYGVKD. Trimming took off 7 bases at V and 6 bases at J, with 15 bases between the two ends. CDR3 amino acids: CAIKGRASHGYTF. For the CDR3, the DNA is TGTGCCATCAAGGGGCGAGCCAGCCATGGCTACACCTTC.

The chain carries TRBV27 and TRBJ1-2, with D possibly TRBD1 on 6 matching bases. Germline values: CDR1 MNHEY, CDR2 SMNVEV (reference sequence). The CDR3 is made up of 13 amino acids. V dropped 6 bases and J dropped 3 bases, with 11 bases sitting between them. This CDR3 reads CASSYRVDYGYTF. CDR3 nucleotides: TGTGCCAGCAGCTACAGGGTTGACTATGGCTACACCTTC.

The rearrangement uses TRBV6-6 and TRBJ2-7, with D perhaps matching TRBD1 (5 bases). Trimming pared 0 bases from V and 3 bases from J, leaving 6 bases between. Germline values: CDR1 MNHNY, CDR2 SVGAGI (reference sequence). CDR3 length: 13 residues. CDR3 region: CASSYSGDYEQYF. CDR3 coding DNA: TGTGCCAGCAGTTACTCAGGGGACTACGAGCAGTACTTC.

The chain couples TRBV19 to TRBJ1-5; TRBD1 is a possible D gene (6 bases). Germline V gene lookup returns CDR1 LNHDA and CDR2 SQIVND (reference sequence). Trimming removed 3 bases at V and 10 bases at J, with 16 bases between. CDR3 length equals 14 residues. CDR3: CASSIATGDEPQHF. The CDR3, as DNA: TGTGCCAGTAGTATCGCGACAGGAGATGAACCCCAGCATTTT.

CDR3 protein: CASSRSGTGGPDTQYF. The CDR3 DNA follows: TGTGCCAGCTCACGATCCGGGACAGGGGGACCAGATACGCAGTATTTT. The chain has TRBV18 and TRBJ2-3; the match to TRBD1 covers 11 bases. V dropped 4 bases and J dropped 4; count of bases not matched to a gene: 7. This CDR3 comprises 16 residues. CDR1 is KGHSH and CDR2 is LQKENI in the germline V gene.

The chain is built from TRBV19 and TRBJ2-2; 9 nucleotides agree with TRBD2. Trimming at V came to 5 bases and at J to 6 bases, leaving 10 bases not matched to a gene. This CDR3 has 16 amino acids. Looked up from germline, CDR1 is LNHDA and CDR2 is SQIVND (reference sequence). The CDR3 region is CASSPQGLAWAGELFF. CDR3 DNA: TGTGCCAGTAGTCCCCAGGGACTAGCTTGGGCCGGGGAGCTGTTTTTT.

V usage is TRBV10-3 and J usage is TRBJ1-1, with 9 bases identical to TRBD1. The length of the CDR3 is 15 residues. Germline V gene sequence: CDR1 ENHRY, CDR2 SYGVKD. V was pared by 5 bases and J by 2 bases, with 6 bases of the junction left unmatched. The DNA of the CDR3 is TGTGCCATCAGTACCACAGGGGGCAGCAACACTGAAGCTTTCTTT. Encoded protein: CAISTTGGSNTEAFF.

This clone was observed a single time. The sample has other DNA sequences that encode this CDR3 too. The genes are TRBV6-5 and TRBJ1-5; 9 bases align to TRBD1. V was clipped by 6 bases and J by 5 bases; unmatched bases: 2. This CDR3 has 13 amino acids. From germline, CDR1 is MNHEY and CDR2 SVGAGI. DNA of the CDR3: TGTGCCAGCAGGCGGGACAGGGATCAGCCCCAGCATTTT. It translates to CASRRDRDQPQHF.

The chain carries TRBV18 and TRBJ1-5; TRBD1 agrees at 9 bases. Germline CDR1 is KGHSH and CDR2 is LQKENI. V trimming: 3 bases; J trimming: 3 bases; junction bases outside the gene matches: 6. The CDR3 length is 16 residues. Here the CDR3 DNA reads TGTGCCAGCTCACCCCGGACAGGGGCCCCCAATCAGCCCCAGCATTTT. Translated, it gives CASSPRTGAPNQPQHF.

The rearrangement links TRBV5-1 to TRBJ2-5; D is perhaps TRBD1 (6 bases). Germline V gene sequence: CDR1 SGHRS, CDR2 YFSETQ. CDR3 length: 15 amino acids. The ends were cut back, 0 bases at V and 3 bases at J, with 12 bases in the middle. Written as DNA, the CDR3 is TGCGCCAGCAGCTTGGGTCTTAGGACAGAAGAGACCCAGTACTTC. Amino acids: CASSLGLRTEETQYF.

CDR3 sequence: CASSGGDGEQFF. CDR3 nucleotides: TGTGCCAGCAGTGGGGGGGACGGCGAGCAGTTCTTC. V and J are TRBV2 and TRBJ2-1, with D perhaps TRBD2 (6 bases). V was shortened by 4 bases and J by 10 bases, with 11 bases between the two germline ends. The CDR3 length is 12 residues. Germline lookup yields CDR1 SNHLY and CDR2 FYNNEI.

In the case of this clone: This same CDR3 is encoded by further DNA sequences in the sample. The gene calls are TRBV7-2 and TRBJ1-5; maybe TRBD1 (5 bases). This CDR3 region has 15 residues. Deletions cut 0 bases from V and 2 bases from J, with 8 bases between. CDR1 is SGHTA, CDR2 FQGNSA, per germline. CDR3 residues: CASSLAGGGNQPQHF. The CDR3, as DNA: TGTGCCAGCAGCTTAGCGGGGGGTGGCAATCAGCCCCAGCATTTT.

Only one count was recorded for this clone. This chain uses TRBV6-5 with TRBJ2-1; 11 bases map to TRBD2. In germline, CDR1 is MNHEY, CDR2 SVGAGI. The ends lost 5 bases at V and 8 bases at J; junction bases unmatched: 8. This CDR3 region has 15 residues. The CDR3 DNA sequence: TGTGCCAGCAGTCCTTTAGCGGGGGGGAAGGATGAGCAGTTCTTC. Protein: CASSPLAGGKDEQFF.

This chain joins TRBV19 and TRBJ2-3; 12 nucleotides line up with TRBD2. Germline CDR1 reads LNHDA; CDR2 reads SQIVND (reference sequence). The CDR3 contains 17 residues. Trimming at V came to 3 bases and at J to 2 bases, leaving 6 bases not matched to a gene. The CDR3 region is CASSIRGTSGFTDTQYF. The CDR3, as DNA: TGTGCCAGTAGTATCCGGGGGACTAGCGGGTTCACAGATACGCAGTATTTT.

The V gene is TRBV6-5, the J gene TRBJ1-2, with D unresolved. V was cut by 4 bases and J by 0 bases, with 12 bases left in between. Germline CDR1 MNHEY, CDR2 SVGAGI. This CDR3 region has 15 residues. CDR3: CASSSPRRANYGYTF. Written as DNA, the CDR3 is TGTGCCAGCAGTTCGCCTCGGCGGGCTAACTATGGCTACACCTTC.

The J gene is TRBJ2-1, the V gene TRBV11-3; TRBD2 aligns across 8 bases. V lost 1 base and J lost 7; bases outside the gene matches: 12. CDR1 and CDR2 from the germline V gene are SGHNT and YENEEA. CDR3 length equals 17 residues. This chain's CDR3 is CASSLVGRGIPGNEQFF. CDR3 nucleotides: TGTGCCAGCAGCTTAGTCGGGAGGGGGATCCCGGGGAATGAGCAGTTCTTC.